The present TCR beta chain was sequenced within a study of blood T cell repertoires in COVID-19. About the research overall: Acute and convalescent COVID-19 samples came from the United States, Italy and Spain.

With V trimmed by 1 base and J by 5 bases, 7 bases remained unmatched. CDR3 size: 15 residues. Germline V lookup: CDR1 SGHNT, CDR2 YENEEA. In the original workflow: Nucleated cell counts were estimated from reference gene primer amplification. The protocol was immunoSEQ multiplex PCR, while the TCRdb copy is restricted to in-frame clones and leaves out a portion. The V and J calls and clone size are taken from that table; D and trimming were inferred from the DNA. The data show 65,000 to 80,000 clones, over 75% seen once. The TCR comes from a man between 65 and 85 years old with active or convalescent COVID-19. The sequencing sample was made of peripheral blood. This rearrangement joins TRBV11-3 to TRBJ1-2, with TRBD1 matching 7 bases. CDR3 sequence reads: CASSLGGTDSYGYTF. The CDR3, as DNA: TGTGCCAGCAGCTTAGGAGGGACAGATTCATATGGCTACACCTTC.